This T cell receptor (beta chain) was captured by sequencing in a study of cytomegalovirus exposure and HLA in healthy donors. Study details: From HLA-typed donors, an early data release held tens of millions of unique TCRs. Study-wide results and limits: Roughly even sequencing depth across donors was the assumption behind the presence/absence analyses. What a later analysis reportedly showed was that an Asian-associated ancestry cluster had fewer N-insertions than the roughly 670-donor mean.

CDR3 size: 13 residues. Trimming cost V 0 bases and J 4 bases, with 7 bases left between them. CDR1 and CDR2 from the germline V gene are SGHDT and YYEEEE. With 60 Vbeta and 13 Jbeta primers, the PCR was carried out. Clones were sequenced by immunoSEQ multiplex PCR, and TCRdb holds only the in-frame ones, with some missing. The table includes around 140,000 clones, 75% to 85% detected once. Comment on this clone: Its antigen is unknown.

The sequence derives from a woman younger than 30 in good health and CMV-seropositive. The chain couples TRBV5-6 to TRBJ1-2; D is unresolved. Material for sequencing was PBMCs. CDR3 bases: TGTGCCAGCAGCTTGGGAAACATCTATGGCTACACCTTC. Its protein is CASSLGNIYGYTF.